What follows are 6 T cell receptor beta chains derived from one specimen sequenced in a study of beta chain features in type 1 diabetes. Antigen specificity for these receptors is unknown. The sequenced template was cDNA made from the entire isolated RNA. Profiling relied on immunoSEQ multiplex PCR, and the TCRdb table lists in-frame clones only, not all of them. Of 500,000 to 850,000 clones in the sample, about an eighth are singletons; the top ten hold 0.04%. Study outcomes and limitations: In all four CD4+ subsets, TCRB CDR3 length was significantly, moderately reduced in type 1 diabetes.

The sequencing input was naive CD4+ T cells from blood. The receptors shown here come from a man aged 18 to 29 with type 1 diabetes.

This clone was seen a few times. The CDR3 spells CASSLEQSTEAFF. The DNA of the CDR3 is TGTGCCAGCAGCTTAGAACAGTCCACTGAAGCTTTCTTT. The chain joins TRBV7-9 to TRBJ1-1, with D unclear. V was cut by 1 base and J by 4 bases, with 7 bases left in between. The V gene's germline CDR1 is SEHNR and CDR2 FQNEAQ (reference sequence). There are 13 residues in the CDR3.

J is TRBJ1-1 and V is TRBV2; TRBD1 aligns across 7 bases. The CDR3 has 15 residues. Trimming took 6 bases from V and 0 from J; bases not matched to a gene: 7. Germline V gives CDR1 SNHLY, CDR2 FYNNEI. The CDR3 sequence: CASRGQAIMNTEAFF. The CDR3 DNA sequence: TGTGCCAGCAGAGGACAGGCCATCATGAACACTGAAGCTTTCTTT.

V and J are TRBV25-1 and TRBJ2-5; D is possibly TRBD2 (6 bases). The J call may be incorrect, as the DNA end agrees better with TRBJ2-7. This CDR3 spans 13 amino acids. CDR1 is MGHDK and CDR2 is SYGVNS in the germline V gene. The CDR3 sequence: CASSDTSSYEQYF. The CDR3 DNA follows: TGTGCCAGCAGTGATACTAGCAGCTACGAGCAGTACTTC.

The chain combines TRBV21-1 with TRBJ2-7. TRBV21-1 is flagged as a pseudogene. CDR3 size: 17 residues. The DNA for the CDR3 is TGTGCCAGCAGCAAAGAGAGGACCAGTCCGTTATACTACGAGCAGTACTTC. It yields the protein CASSKERTSPLYYEQYF.

This chain uses TRBV29-1 with TRBJ2-3; 9 nucleotides match TRBD2. The germline V gene encodes CDR1 SQVTM and CDR2 ANQGSEA. CDR3 length: 17 residues. The ends lost 8 bases at V and 0 bases at J; junction bases unmatched: 15. The CDR3 sequence is CSTTASGTFSSTDTQYF. In nucleotides, the CDR3 is TGCAGCACTACAGCTAGCGGGACCTTCTCTAGCACAGATACGCAGTATTTT.

The CDR3 DNA reads as TGTGCCAGCACCCCCGACCGCTACACTGAAGCTTTCTTT. It translates to CASTPDRYTEAFF. The chain recombines TRBV7-9 with TRBJ1-1; the D is unclear. Per germline, CDR1 SEHNR and CDR2 FQNEAQ (reference sequence). This CDR3 region has 13 residues. V was trimmed by 7 bases and J by 3 bases, leaving 12 bases between them. The whole variable domain, remainder taken from reference TRBV7-9 and TRBJ1-1, is DTGVSQNPRHKITKRGQNVTFRCDPISEHNRLYWYRQTLGQGPEFLTYFQNEAQLEKSRLLSDRFSAERPKGSFSTLEIQRTEQGDSAMYLCASTPDRYTEAFFGQGTRLTVV.